These T cell receptor beta chains were read from a single sample in a study of cytomegalovirus exposure and HLA in healthy donors. The protocol was immunoSEQ multiplex PCR, while the TCRdb copy is restricted to in-frame clones and leaves out a portion. In the table there are about 150,000 clones, 80% to 90% of which are singletons. Sample: PBMCs. The receptors here all came from a boy aged 2 to 9 in good health and CMV-seronegative. The CDR3 runs from the conserved cysteine through the conserved F or W. The order of the fields is J gene, clone size, D gene, V gene, CDR3 protein, CDR3 DNA. D genes are given only for firm matches. A row's size may be missing; if present it is once, few, many or a size class.

TRBJ2-1,NA,NA,TRBV5-1,CASSLRASESSYNEQFF,TGCGCCAGCAGCTTGAGGGCTAGCGAGAGCTCCTACAATGAGCAGTTCTTC
TRBJ1-1,NA,NA,TRBV4-1,CASTGPGARTEAFF,TGCGCCAGCACCGGACCAGGGGCGCGCACTGAAGCTTTCTTT
TRBJ2-3,once,NA,TRBV28,CASSLLSNQDTQYF,TGTGCCAGCAGTTTACTGTCTAACCAAGATACGCAGTATTTT
TRBJ2-5,NA,TRBD2,TRBV5-1,CASSLAGGKETQYF,TGCGCCAGCAGCTTGGCCGGGGGGAAGGAGACCCAGTACTTC
TRBJ1-1,NA,TRBD1,TRBV10-3,CAISDRGRLLNTEAFF,TGTGCCATCAGTGACAGGGGGCGACTTCTGAACACTGAAGCTTTCTTT
TRBJ1-5,few,NA,TRBV28,CASRLDRGSNQPQHF,TGTGCCAGCAGACTGGACAGAGGGAGCAATCAGCCCCAGCATTTT
TRBJ2-7,NA,TRBD1,TRBV7-9,CASSYSADRNSYEQYF,TGTGCCAGCAGCTACTCTGCGGACAGGAACTCCTACGAGCAGTACTTC
TRBJ2-7,NA,TRBD1,TRBV5-1,CASRRLTGGYEQYF,TGCGCCAGCAGACGGCTGACAGGGGGTTATGAGCAGTACTTC
TRBJ1-4,NA,NA,TRBV6-1,CAVQRQGAEKLFF,TGTGCCGTCCAGAGGCAGGGCGCGGAAAAACTGTTTTTT
TRBJ2-7,NA,NA,TRBV9,CASSGAPSSEQYF,TGTGCCAGCAGCGGGGCTCCGTCTTCCGAGCAGTACTTC
TRBJ2-1,NA,TRBD2,TRBV7-2,CASRDRLADQYNEQFF,TGTGCCAGCAGGGACCGACTAGCGGATCAGTACAATGAGCAGTTCTTC
TRBJ1-5,NA,NA,TRBV7-2,CASSLRGQPQHF,TGTGCCAGCAGCCTAAGGGGTCAGCCCCAGCATTTT
TRBJ2-2,NA,NA,TRBV6-5,CASTQGFAGELFF,TGTGCCAGCACCCAGGGGTTTGCCGGGGAGCTGTTTTTT
TRBJ1-1,once,TRBD1,TRBV7-2,CASSLAGGAVVTEAFF,TGTGCCAGCAGCCTAGCAGGGGGCGCAGTGGTCACTGAAGCTTTCTTT
TRBJ1-2,NA,NA,TRBV9,CASSLSPRRRNYGYTF,TGTGCCAGCAGCTTAAGCCCCCGGCGGCGGAACTATGGCTACACCTTC
TRBJ2-7,NA,NA,TRBV28,CASSTTGYEQYF,TGTGCCAGCAGTACCACAGGCTACGAGCAGTACTTC
TRBJ2-3,NA,NA,TRBV6-1,CASSDGYTDTQYF,TGTGCCAGCAGTGACGGGTACACAGATACGCAGTATTTT
TRBJ2-1,NA,TRBD2,TRBV9,CASSVRRGTSEYNEQFF,TGTGCCAGCAGCGTCCGACGGGGGACTAGCGAGTACAATGAGCAGTTCTTC
TRBJ2-3,NA,NA,TRBV9,CASSAGDDGLTDTQYF,TGTGCCAGCAGCGCGGGGGACGACGGATTGACAGATACGCAGTATTTT
TRBJ2-7,NA,NA,TRBV7-3,CASSLNRSIYEQYF,TGTGCCAGCAGCTTAAACAGGTCAATCTACGAGCAGTACTTC
TRBJ1-2,NA,TRBD1,TRBV29-1,CSVDPGQKYGYTF,TGCAGCGTTGACCCGGGACAGAAATATGGCTACACCTTC
TRBJ2-7,few,TRBD1,TRBV5-1,CASSFGQGANYEQYF,TGCGCCAGCAGCTTCGGACAGGGGGCTAACTACGAGCAGTACTTC